This T cell receptor beta chain was identified during a study of T cell changes during pregnancy in multiple sclerosis. V gave up 6 bases and J gave up 6 bases, with 11 bases separating them. Germline CDR1 reads MDHEN; CDR2 reads SYDVKM. The CDR3 runs 12 residues. Sequencing used immunoSEQ multiplex PCR; TCRdb keeps in-frame clones, though not all of them. The table shows roughly 86,000 clones, with roughly 92% occurring only once. The count of this clone is one. The TCR sequence derives from a female donor with multiple sclerosis, enrolled in a pregnancy study. The V and J genes are TRBV28 and TRBJ1-1, with TRBD1 as a possible D gene (5 bases). The sequences come from peripheral blood, collected in the first trimester of pregnancy. The CDR3 sequence is CASRGGSAEAFF. CDR3 bases: TGTGCCAGCAGGGGGGGTTCCGCTGAAGCTTTCTTT.